This passage covers 26 T cell receptor beta chains from one sample sequenced in a study of response to subunit inactivated influenza vaccine. One entry per CDR3 protein results from TCRdb running MiXCR on the RT-PCR reads. The table has about 620,000 distinct CDR3 sequences, over 9% seen once. A further study also used this sample, focusing on T cells expressing NK-cell markers. From that study: The authors made TCR beta cDNA libraries by 5'RACE template switching. This switching added a universal primer site and UMIs.

The sample in question was PBMCs from blood, obtained on the day of vaccination. The receptors come from a man aged 45-65 years who received an inactivated influenza vaccine.

This clonotype showed up just a few times. The chain uses TRBV28 and TRBJ1-2; 7 positions match TRBD1. The V gene end was trimmed by 6 bases and the J gene end by 4 bases; junction bases not matched to a gene: 11. The CDR3 spans 15 residues. CDR1 and CDR2 (germline): MDHEN, SYDVKM. CDR3 coding DNA: TGTGCCAGCAGCCAGGCTACCGGGACAGCCTATGGCTACACCTTC. Protein product: CASSQATGTAYGYTF.

This clonotype was counted ten times or more. The gene calls are TRBV7-6 and TRBJ2-6; weak D call: TRBD2 (6 bases). Germline CDR1 is SGHVS and CDR2 is FNYEAQ. The V and J ends lost 0 bases and 0 bases respectively, with 15 bases between them. The CDR3 contains 19 residues. CDR3 bases: TGTGCCAGCAGCTTAGCATCGGCTGCGGACTACTCTGGGGCCAACGTCCTGACTTTC. Translating gives CASSLASAADYSGANVLTF.

This clonotype was counted between two and nine times. The rearrangement joins TRBV11-2 to TRBJ2-7; 12 bases align to TRBD1. This CDR3 contains 15 residues. The ends lost 10 bases at V and 5 bases at J; junction bases unmatched: 12. In germline, CDR1 is SGHAT, CDR2 FQNNGV. The CDR3 sequence: CAISKGQGAFNEQYF. CDR3 bases: TGTGCCATCAGTAAGGGACAGGGGGCCTTCAACGAGCAGTACTTC.

As DNA, the CDR3 is TGCGCCAGCAGCATCTCGTTTTTTGGACAGGGGTACACTGAAGCTTTCTTT. As protein: CASSISFFGQGYTEAFF. This chain connects TRBV5-1 to TRBJ1-1, with 9 bases lining up with TRBD1. Germline V gene data show CDR1 as SGHRS and CDR2 as YFSETQ. The junction had 13 bases not matched to a gene; V was cut back by 4 bases and J by 3 bases. The CDR3 consists of 17 residues.

CDR3 bases: TGTGCCAGCACAAGGGTCGGGACCTCACGGGTCCCCGGGGAGCTGTTTTTT. Its translation is CASTRVGTSRVPGELFF. The chain links TRBV6-1 to TRBJ2-2; D is possibly TRBD1 or TRBD2 (5 bases each). The CDR3 totals 17 residues. The germline CDR1 and CDR2 sequences are MNHNS and SASEGT. The germline V and J ends were trimmed by 7 bases and 6 bases, with 24 bases remaining between them.

This clonotype was seen more than once but under ten times. The V and J genes are TRBV3-1 and TRBJ2-3; D not resolved. V dropped 4 bases and J dropped 2 bases, with 13 bases sitting between them. Germline V gene data show CDR1 as LGHDT and CDR2 as YNNKEL (reference sequence). The CDR3 runs to 15 residues. CDR3 in amino acids: CASSPSLGPTDTQYF. The CDR3 DNA sequence: TGTGCCAGCAGCCCGAGCTTAGGTCCCACAGATACGCAGTATTTT.

This clonotype was detected ten times or more. This rearrangement joins TRBV20-1 to TRBJ2-2; D is perhaps TRBD1 or TRBD2 (5 bases each). This CDR3 contains 14 residues. V gave up 6 bases and J gave up 4 bases, with 15 bases separating them. The germline V gene encodes CDR1 DFQATT and CDR2 SNEGSKA (reference sequence). The CDR3 spells CSANSGTATGELFF. In DNA form, the CDR3 reads TGCAGTGCAAATTCCGGGACGGCCACCGGGGAGCTGTTTTTT.

The rearrangement links TRBV27 to TRBJ2-7; 7 bases fit TRBD1. With V trimmed by 3 bases and J by 0 bases, 8 bases remained unmatched. The germline CDR1 and CDR2 sequences are MNHEY and SMNVEV (reference sequence). There are 16 residues in the CDR3. The CDR3: CASSFGPGTDSYEQYF. Here the CDR3 DNA reads TGTGCCAGCAGTTTTGGCCCCGGGACAGACTCCTACGAGCAGTACTTC.

In this sample, this clonotype turned up a few times. The CDR3 loop reads CATSRDRLSNTGELFF. CDR3 coding DNA: TGTGCCACCAGCAGAGATCGGCTCAGTAACACCGGGGAGCTGTTTTTT. The V call is TRBV15, the J call TRBJ2-2; D ambiguous. Trimming shortened V by 0 bases and J by 2 bases, and 10 bases separated the two germline ends. The CDR3 is made up of 16 amino acids. In germline, CDR1 is LNHNV, CDR2 YYDKDF (reference sequence).

This clonotype was seen at least ten times. The rearrangement joins TRBV3-1 to TRBJ1-5; TRBD1 is a possible D gene (6 bases). The CDR3 has 14 amino acids. Germline V lookup: CDR1 LGHDT, CDR2 YNNKEL (reference sequence). Between the trimmed V and J ends, which lost 2 bases and 1 base, there was a span of 6 bases. CDR3 sequence reads: CASSQTGSNQPQHF. CDR3 in DNA: TGTGCCAGCAGCCAAACAGGGAGCAATCAGCCCCAGCATTTT.

This clonotype was counted only a few times. The chain is built from TRBV7-8 and TRBJ1-4; 9 nucleotides match TRBD1. V lost 5 bases, J lost 6 bases, and 10 bases stayed unmatched. The germline V gene encodes CDR1 SGHVS and CDR2 FQNEAQ. CDR3 length: 16 amino acids. The CDR3 is CASSRYTGGLDEKLFF. The DNA for the CDR3 is TGTGCCAGCAGCCGATATACAGGGGGCTTGGATGAAAAACTGTTTTTT. Variable domain in full (rest from reference TRBV7-8 and TRBJ1-4): GAGVSQSPRYKVAKRGQDVALRCDPISGHVSLFWYQQALGQGPEFLTYFQNEAQLDKSGLPSDRFFAERPEGSVSTLKIQRTQQEDSAVYLCASSRYTGGLDEKLFFGSGTQLSVL.

The chain uses TRBV28 and TRBJ2-4, with D perhaps given as TRBD1 or TRBD2 (6 bases each). V was trimmed by 6 bases and J by 0 bases, leaving 18 bases between them. Germline loops: CDR1 MDHEN, CDR2 SYDVKM. This CDR3 has 17 amino acids. CDR3 in DNA: TGTGCCAGCAGACAGGGAAGGACTAAACTAGCCAAAAACATTCAGTACTTC. Translating gives CASRQGRTKLAKNIQYF. Drawing the rest from reference TRBV28 and TRBJ2-4, the complete variable domain is DVKVTQSSRYLVKRTGEKVFLECVQDMDHENMFWYRQDPGLGLRLIYFSYDVKMKEKGDIPEGYSVSREKKERFSLILESASTNQTSMYLCASRQGRTKLAKNIQYFGAGTRLSVL.

Only a few counts were recorded for this clonotype. This chain joins TRBV29-1 and TRBJ2-1; no firm D call. CDR3 length: 15 residues. With 6 bases removed from V and 0 bases from J, the gap between germline ends came to 15 bases. Looked up from germline, CDR1 is SQVTM and CDR2 is ANQGSEA. CDR3 in DNA: TGCAGCGTAGGCTCCTTACTAAGCTCCTACAATGAGCAGTTCTTC. The encoded protein is CSVGSLLSSYNEQFF.

This clonotype occurred many times. The gene calls are TRBV7-9 and TRBJ1-1; unclear D gene. Germline CDR1 and CDR2: SEHNR and FQNEAQ (reference sequence). V lost 5 bases and J lost 1, with 11 bases in between. The CDR3 contains 14 residues. The chain's CDR3 is CASSPMDGNTEAFF. CDR3 bases: TGTGCCAGCAGCCCCATGGACGGGAACACTGAAGCTTTCTTT.

This clonotype was counted ten times or more. This chain joins TRBV28 and TRBJ2-2; D not resolved. V was shortened by 6 bases and J by 0 bases, with 17 bases between the two germline ends. Germline CDR1 and CDR2: MDHEN and SYDVKM. The CDR3 has 17 residues. Here the CDR3 reads CASSSSWPAPNTGELFF. DNA for the CDR3: TGTGCCAGCAGCTCCTCATGGCCCGCTCCGAACACCGGGGAGCTGTTTTTT. The full variable domain, completed using reference TRBV28 and TRBJ2-2, is DVKVTQSSRYLVKRTGEKVFLECVQDMDHENMFWYRQDPGLGLRLIYFSYDVKMKEKGDIPEGYSVSREKKERFSLILESASTNQTSMYLCASSSSWPAPNTGELFFGEGSRLTVL.

As to this clonotype: Possible read error: a much larger clone is one base away. The DNA for the CDR3 is TGTGCCAGCAGCTTTTACTACGAGCAGTACTTC. It codes for CASSFYYEQYF. The rearrangement joins TRBV13 to TRBJ2-7; no firm D call. The CDR3 has 11 amino acids. The ends were cut back, 3 bases at V and 3 bases at J, with 3 bases in the middle. CDR1 and CDR2 from the germline V gene are PRHDT and FYEKMQ (reference sequence).

This clonotype turned up a few times. The chain joins TRBV6-1 to TRBJ1-3; no firm D call. The V gene's germline CDR1 is MNHNS and CDR2 SASEGT. This CDR3 is 14 amino acids long. V was pared by 5 bases and J by 0 bases, with 8 bases between. This CDR3 is CASSLTNSGNTIYF. CDR3 sequence (DNA): TGTGCCAGCAGTCTGACAAACTCTGGAAACACCATATATTTT.

This clonotype appeared a few times. V is TRBV12-3 or TRBV12-4 and J is TRBJ2-7, with D unresolved. The CDR3 has 11 amino acids. Between the trimmed V and J ends, which lost 5 bases and 10 bases, there was a span of 12 bases. The CDR3 sequence is CASSEAVIQYF. CDR3 nucleotides: TGTGCCAGCAGTGAAGCAGTAATACAGTACTTC.

The gene calls are TRBV7-2 and TRBJ2-3; the D is unclear. V lost 1 base and J lost 9, with 11 bases in between. CDR1 is SGHTA, CDR2 FQGNSA, per germline. The CDR3 contains 13 residues. The CDR3 DNA reads as TGTGCCAGCAGCTTAGATGTAGTACCGACGCAGTATTTT. The encoded protein is CASSLDVVPTQYF.

The J gene is TRBJ1-1, the V gene TRBV27; D might be TRBD1 (6 bases). The CDR3 runs to 14 residues. V lost 7 bases, J lost 12 bases, and 24 bases lay in between. CDR1 MNHEY and CDR2 SMNVEV come from the germline V gene (reference sequence). CDR3 nucleotides: TGTGCCAGCACCACCGGTGGAGGGGGTGGTAAAACTTTCTTT. Translation gives CASTTGGGGGKTFF.

The chain carries TRBV11-1 and TRBJ2-3, with D possibly being TRBD2 (6 bases). The CDR3 has 16 amino acids. The V gene lost 1 base and the J gene lost 2 bases, with 13 bases spanning the gap. CDR1 is SGHAT and CDR2 is FQDESV in the germline V gene (reference sequence). CDR3 sequence (DNA): TGTGCCAGCAGCTTAGTTTCGGCGGGGACCACAGATACGCAGTATTTT. It codes for CASSLVSAGTTDTQYF.

This clonotype has just a few counts. The J gene is TRBJ2-4, the V gene TRBV7-8, with D perhaps matching TRBD1 (5 bases). CDR3 length: 14 residues. Germline CDR1 SGHVS, CDR2 FQNEAQ. V was trimmed by 5 bases and J by 7 bases, leaving 15 bases between them. CDR3 amino acids: CASSIGSKGNIQYF. Written as DNA, the CDR3 is TGTGCCAGCAGCATAGGTTCCAAGGGGAACATTCAGTACTTC.

The CDR3 sequence: CASSLGSVQGLGNTIYF. For the CDR3, the DNA is TGTGCCAGCAGCTTGGGTTCTGTCCAGGGTCTTGGAAACACCATATATTTT. V usage is TRBV5-6 and J usage is TRBJ1-3; the D gene is possibly TRBD1 (5 bases). V lost 0 bases and J 3 bases, leaving 16 bases between the germline ends. Germline V lookup: CDR1 SGHDT, CDR2 YYEEEE. This CDR3 has 17 amino acids.

This clonotype has more than one count but fewer than ten. The CDR3 DNA reads TGTGCCAGCAGTGAAGTAGCCACAGATACGCAGTATTTT. The encoded protein is CASSEVATDTQYF. This rearrangement joins TRBV6-1 to TRBJ2-3, with no clear D. CDR1 is MNHNS and CDR2 is SASEGT in the germline V gene. The V end was cut by 1 base, the J end by 2 bases, with 4 bases between. The CDR3 totals 13 residues.

The chain uses TRBV2 and TRBJ2-2, with TRBD2 as a possible D gene (5 bases). V lost 3 bases, J lost 3 bases, and 14 bases lay in between. CDR1 is SNHLY and CDR2 is FYNNEI in the germline V gene. This CDR3 has 16 amino acids. CDR3: CASSDPGDRDTGELFF. CDR3 bases: TGTGCCAGCAGTGACCCCGGGGATAGAGACACCGGGGAGCTGTTTTTT.

The rearrangement joins TRBV2 to TRBJ2-3, with D possibly matching TRBD1 (7 bases). V was shortened by 6 bases and J by 3 bases, with 19 bases between the two germline ends. The germline V gene encodes CDR1 SNHLY and CDR2 FYNNEI. CDR3 size: 16 residues. CDR3 in DNA: TGTGCCAGCAGCAAGAGACAGGGAGGTTGGACAGATACGCAGTATTTT. Its translation is CASSKRQGGWTDTQYF.